The entry below gives a single TCR beta chain sequence along with its context. It lacks a known antigen. There are no base qualities to consult, and no much larger clone falls within one base. The data were taken from a study of CD8+ T cells in alopecia areata (dated by TCRdb to between 2017 and 2018). Turning to the overall study: Treated patients were enrolled in an open-label pilot trial of oral tofacitinib, 5 to 10 mg twice daily, for moderate-to-severe alopecia areata. Patients received tofacitinib for 6 to 18 months and were then followed off drug for 6 months to check for delayed response and recurrence. In treated patients, disease severity was measured using the SALT score, which gives the percentage of scalp surface area affected. In both human patients and the C3H/HeJ mouse model, the study applied high-throughput TCRbeta sequencing to look at T cell clonal expansion in alopecia areata. Scalp tissue and sorted CD4+ and CD8+ peripheral blood T cells from patchy and totalis/universalis alopecia areata patients and from healthy controls were covered by human TCRbeta sequencing. Patients on tofacitinib were biopsied at baseline and after 4 and 24 weeks of treatment, and several of the patients also had a later scalp biopsy. Scalp clonality was compared across normal scalp (n=4), patchy alopecia areata scalp (n=8), and alopecia totalis/universalis scalp (n=8). The RNA source kit depended on sample type: the PAXgene miRNA kit for fixed scalp, the miRNeasy kit for PBMCs, and the RNeasy kit for mouse skin. TCRbeta CDR3 regions were amplified by immunoSEQ multiplex PCR with 35 Vbeta forward and 13 Jbeta reverse primers. General conclusions and limits of the study: Tofacitinib significantly decreased scalp clonality and the number of expanded CD8+ clones among the top 100 scalp clones. Many expanded lesional clones persisted in scalp and blood during tofacitinib treatment, which may partly explain relapse after stopping treatment. Scalp TCR repertoire analysis is complicated because resident alphabeta T cells in normal human skin are also sequenced, whereas mouse skin is dominated by gammadelta T cells. Lesional scalp, especially in alopecia totalis/universalis, showed higher clonality and more expanded CD8+ clones than normal scalp, suggesting antigenic drive. Because the treated cohort was small and included a single nonresponder, larger studies are needed to assess links between baseline CD8+ expansion and response. Compared with mice, TCR sequences shared between patients were less clear, possibly partly because of HLA diversity across the patient population.

Preparation of the library involved the immunoSEQ multiplex PCR assay. To provide template for TCR sequencing, every sample had RNA extracted and reverse transcribed into cDNA. First-strand cDNA was synthesized with SuperScript III using a 2:1 mix of oligo-dT and random hexamers. A synthetic immune receptor repertoire was used to assess amplification bias, and residual bias was removed computationally. In the paper's pipeline: Raw reads were preprocessed for error removal, and CDR3 was defined according to IMGT conventions as running from the conserved cysteine to phenylalanine. To get clonality, Shannon entropy was normalized by log2 of the number of productive unique TCRs and the result was subtracted from 1. CD4 or CD8 identity of scalp clones was inferred by cross-referencing scalp TCRbeta sequences with sorted blood CD4 and CD8 repertoires. TCRdb took this table from immuneACCESS and kept in-frame rearrangements with V and J called. Such tables lack part of the clones; where checked against another copy, unresolved V genes explain under half of the gap, and the rest is unexplained. The V and J calls and clone size come from that table; D and trimming were worked out from the DNA. Counted in this sample were 190,000 or so clones; 60% of them appeared once. Clones ranked in the top ten supply approximately 3.4% of the sample.

The time point label of this sample denotes: about four weeks on oral tofacitinib. Interpreted using the paper, the treatment or condition label stands for: oral pan-JAK inhibitor, 5-10 mg twice daily. Lesional scalp punch biopsies and peripheral blood were collected from alopecia areata patients. PBMCs were separated by density centrifugation and stained for CD3, CD4 and CD8, after which CD4+ and CD8+ T cells were sorted on a FACSAria. The receptor comes from a human donor with alopecia areata. The sequences come from CD4+ T cells sorted from blood, collected at week 4, from a patient treated with tofacitinib.

The base sequence is TGTGCCAGCAGAACCCGGGTCGCGGATTCACCCCTCCACTTT. Translated, it reads CASRTRVADSPLHF. Here the chain combines TRBV5-4 and TRBJ1-6; the D gene assignment is ambiguous. V is clipped by 5 bases and J by 8 bases, and the sequence between their germline boundaries is 14 bases long. Inclusive of the bounding cysteine and phenylalanine, the CDR3 is 14 residues long. The retained sequence is limited to the CDR3, 42 bases, with the frame set at the first base. Taken from the germline V gene (reference sequence), the CDR1 and CDR2 loops are SGHNT and YYREEE. The variable domain in full, with residues beyond the CDR3 obtained from the reference TRBV5-4 and TRBJ1-6 genes, is ETGVTQSPTHLIKTRGQQVTLRCSSQSGHNTVSWYQQALGQGPQFIFQYYREEENGRGNFPPRFSGLQFPNYSSELNVNALELDDSALYLCASRTRVADSPLHFGNGTRLTVT.